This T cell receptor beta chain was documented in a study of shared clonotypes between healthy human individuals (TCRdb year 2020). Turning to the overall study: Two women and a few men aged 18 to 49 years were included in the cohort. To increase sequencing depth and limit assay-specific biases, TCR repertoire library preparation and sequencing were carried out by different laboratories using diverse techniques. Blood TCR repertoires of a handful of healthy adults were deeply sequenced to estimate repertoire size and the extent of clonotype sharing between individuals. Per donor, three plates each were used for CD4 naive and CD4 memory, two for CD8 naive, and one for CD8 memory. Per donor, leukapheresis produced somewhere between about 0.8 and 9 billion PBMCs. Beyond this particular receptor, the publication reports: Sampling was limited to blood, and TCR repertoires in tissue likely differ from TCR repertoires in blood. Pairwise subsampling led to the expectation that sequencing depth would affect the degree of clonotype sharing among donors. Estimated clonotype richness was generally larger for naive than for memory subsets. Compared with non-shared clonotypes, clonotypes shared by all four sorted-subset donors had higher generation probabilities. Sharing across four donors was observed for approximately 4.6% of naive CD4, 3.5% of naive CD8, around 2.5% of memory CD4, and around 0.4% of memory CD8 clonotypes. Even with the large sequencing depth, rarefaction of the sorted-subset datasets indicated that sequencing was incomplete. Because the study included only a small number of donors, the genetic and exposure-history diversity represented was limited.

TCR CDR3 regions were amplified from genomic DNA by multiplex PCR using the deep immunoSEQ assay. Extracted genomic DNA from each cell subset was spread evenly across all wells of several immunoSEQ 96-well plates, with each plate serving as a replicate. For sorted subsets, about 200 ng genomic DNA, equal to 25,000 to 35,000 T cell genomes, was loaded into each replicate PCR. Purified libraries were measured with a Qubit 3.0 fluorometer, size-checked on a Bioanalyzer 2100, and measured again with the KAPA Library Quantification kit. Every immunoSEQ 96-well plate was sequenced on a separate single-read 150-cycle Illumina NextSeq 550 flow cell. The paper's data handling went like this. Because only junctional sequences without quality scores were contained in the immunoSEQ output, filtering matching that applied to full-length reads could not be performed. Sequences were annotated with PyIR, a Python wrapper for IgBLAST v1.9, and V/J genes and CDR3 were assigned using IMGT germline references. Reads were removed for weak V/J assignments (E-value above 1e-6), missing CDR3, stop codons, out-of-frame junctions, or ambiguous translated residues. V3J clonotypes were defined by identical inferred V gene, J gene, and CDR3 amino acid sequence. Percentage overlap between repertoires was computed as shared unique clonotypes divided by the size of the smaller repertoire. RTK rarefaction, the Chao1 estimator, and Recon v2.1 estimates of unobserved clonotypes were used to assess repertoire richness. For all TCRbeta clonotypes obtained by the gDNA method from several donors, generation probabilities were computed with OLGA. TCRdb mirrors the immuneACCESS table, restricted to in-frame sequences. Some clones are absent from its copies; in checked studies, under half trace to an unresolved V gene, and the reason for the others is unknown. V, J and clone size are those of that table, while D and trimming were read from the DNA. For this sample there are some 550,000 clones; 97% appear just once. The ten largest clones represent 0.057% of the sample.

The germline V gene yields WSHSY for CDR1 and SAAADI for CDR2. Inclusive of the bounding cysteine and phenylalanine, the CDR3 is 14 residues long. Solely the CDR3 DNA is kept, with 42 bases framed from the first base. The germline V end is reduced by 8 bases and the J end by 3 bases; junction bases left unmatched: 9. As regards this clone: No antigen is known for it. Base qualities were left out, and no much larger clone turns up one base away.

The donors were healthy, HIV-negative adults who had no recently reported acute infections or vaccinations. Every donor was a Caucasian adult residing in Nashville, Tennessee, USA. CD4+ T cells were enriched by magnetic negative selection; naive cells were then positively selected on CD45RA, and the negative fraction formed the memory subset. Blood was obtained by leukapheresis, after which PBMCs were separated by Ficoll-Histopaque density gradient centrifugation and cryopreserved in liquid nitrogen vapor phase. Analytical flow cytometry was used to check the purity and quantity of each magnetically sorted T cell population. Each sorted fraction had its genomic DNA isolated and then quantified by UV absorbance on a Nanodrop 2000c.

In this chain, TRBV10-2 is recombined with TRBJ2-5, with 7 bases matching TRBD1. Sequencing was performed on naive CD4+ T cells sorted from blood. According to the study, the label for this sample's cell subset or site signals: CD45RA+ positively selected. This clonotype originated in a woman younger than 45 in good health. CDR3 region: CASSGRGFEETQYF. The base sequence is TGCGCCAGCTCTGGCAGGGGGTTTGAAGAGACCCAGTACTTC.